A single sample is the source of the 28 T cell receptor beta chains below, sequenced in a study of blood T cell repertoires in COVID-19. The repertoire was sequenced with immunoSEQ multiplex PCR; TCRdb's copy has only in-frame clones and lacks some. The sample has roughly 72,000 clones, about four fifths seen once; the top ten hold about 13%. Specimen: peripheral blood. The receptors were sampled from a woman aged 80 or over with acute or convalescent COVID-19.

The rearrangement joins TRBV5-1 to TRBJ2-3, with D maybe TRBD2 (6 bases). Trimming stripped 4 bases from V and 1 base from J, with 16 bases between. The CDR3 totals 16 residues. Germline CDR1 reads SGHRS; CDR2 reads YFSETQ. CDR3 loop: CASSIQGLPRTDTQYF. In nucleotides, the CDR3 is TGCGCCAGCAGCATCCAGGGACTTCCCCGCACAGATACGCAGTATTTT.

The CDR3 sequence: CASSLGLAGQNEQFF. CDR3 sequence (DNA): TGTGCCAGCAGCTTGGGACTAGCAGGTCAGAATGAGCAGTTCTTC. The chain is built from TRBV7-3 and TRBJ2-1, with TRBD2 matching over 9 bases. From germline, CDR1 is SGHTA and CDR2 FQGTGA. V shed 3 bases and J 7 bases; nucleotides not matched to a gene: 7. The CDR3 length is 15 residues.

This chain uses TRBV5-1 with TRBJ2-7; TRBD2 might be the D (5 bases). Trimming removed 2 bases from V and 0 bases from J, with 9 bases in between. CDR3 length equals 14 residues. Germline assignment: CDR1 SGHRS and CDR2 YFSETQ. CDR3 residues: CASSLTEVSYEQYF. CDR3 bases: TGCGCCAGCAGCTTAACGGAGGTCTCCTACGAGCAGTACTTC.

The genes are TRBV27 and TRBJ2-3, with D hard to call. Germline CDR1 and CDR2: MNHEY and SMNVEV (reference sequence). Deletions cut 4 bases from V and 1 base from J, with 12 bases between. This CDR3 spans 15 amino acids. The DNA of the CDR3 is TGTGCCAGCAGTTCCCCCCGCGCCCGCACAGATACGCAGTATTTT. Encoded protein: CASSSPRARTDTQYF.

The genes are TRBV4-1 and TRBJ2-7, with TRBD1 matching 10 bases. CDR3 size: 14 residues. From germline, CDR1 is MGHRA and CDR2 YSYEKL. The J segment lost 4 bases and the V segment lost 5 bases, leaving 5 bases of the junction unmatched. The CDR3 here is CASSSRTGGYEQYF. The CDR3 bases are TGCGCCAGCAGCTCCCGGACAGGGGGATACGAGCAGTACTTC.

The CDR3 coding sequence is TGTGCCAGCAGCTTTCCGACAGAGAACTATGGCTACACCTTC. This encodes CASSFPTENYGYTF. The rearrangement joins TRBV5-4 to TRBJ1-2, with a weak D call TRBD1 (5 bases). The V end lost 2 bases, the J end lost 2 bases, and 10 bases lay between the germline ends. Germline V gives CDR1 SGHNT, CDR2 YYREEE (reference sequence). This CDR3 region has 14 residues. The full variable domain, with the rest looked up from reference TRBV5-4 and TRBJ1-2, is ETGVTQSPTHLIKTRGQQVTLRCSSQSGHNTVSWYQQALGQGPQFIFQYYREEENGRGNFPPRFSGLQFPNYSSELNVNALELDDSALYLCASSFPTENYGYTFGSGTRLTVV.

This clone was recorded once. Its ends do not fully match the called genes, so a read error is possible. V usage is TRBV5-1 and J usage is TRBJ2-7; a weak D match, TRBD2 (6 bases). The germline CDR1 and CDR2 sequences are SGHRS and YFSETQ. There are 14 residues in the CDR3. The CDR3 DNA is TGCGCCAACAGCTTGGGGACTTCATTTTACGAGCAGTACTTC. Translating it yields CANSLGTSFYEQYF. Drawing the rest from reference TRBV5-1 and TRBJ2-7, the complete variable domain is KAGVTQTPRYLIKTRGQQVTLSCSPISGHRSVSWYQQTPGQGLQFLFEYFSETQRNKGNFPGRFSGRQFSNSRSEMNVSTLELGDSALYLCANSLGTSFYEQYFGPGTRLTVT.

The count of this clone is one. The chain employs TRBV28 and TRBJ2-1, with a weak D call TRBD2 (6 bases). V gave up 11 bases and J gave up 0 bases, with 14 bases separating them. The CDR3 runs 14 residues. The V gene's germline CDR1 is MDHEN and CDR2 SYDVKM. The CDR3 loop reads CAFGGLGSYNEQFF. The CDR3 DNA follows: TGTGCCTTTGGGGGGTTAGGCTCCTACAATGAGCAGTTCTTC. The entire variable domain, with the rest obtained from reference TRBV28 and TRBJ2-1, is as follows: DVKVTQSSRYLVKRTGEKVFLECVQDMDHENMFWYRQDPGLGLRLIYFSYDVKMKEKGDIPEGYSVSREKKERFSLILESASTNQTSMYLCAFGGLGSYNEQFFGPGTRLTVL.

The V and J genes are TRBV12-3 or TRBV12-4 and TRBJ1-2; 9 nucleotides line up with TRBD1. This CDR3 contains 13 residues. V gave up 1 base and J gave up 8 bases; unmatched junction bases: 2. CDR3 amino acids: CASSLGTGVGYTF. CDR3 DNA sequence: TGTGCCAGCAGTTTAGGGACAGGGGTCGGCTACACCTTC.

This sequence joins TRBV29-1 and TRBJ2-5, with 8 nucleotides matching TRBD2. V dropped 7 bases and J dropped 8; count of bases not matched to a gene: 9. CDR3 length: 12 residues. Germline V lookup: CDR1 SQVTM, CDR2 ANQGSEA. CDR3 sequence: CSAKERETTQYF. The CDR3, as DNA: TGCAGCGCCAAGGAGCGGGAGACTACCCAGTACTTC. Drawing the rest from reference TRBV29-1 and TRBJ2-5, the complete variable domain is SAVISQKPSRDICQRGTSLTIQCQVDSQVTMMFWYRQQPGQSLTLIATANQGSEATYESGFVIDKFPISRPNLTFSTLTVSNMSPEDSSIYLCSAKERETTQYFGPGTRLLVL.

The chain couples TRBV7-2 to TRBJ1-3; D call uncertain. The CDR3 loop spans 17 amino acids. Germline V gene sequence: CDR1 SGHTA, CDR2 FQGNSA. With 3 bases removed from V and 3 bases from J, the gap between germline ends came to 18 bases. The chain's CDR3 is CASSLTTPGAYGNTIYF. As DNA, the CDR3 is TGTGCCAGCAGCTTGACGACCCCGGGAGCTTATGGAAACACCATATATTTT.

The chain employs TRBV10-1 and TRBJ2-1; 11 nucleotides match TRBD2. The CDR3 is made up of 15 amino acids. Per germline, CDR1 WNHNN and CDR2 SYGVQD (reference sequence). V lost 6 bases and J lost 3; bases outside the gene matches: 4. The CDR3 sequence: CASRMGLADYNEQFF. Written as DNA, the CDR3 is TGCGCCAGCAGGATGGGACTAGCGGACTACAATGAGCAGTTCTTC.

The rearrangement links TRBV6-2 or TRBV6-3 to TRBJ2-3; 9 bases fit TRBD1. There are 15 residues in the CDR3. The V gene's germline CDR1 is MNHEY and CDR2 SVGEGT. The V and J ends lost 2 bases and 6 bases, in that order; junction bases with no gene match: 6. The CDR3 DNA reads TGTGCCAGCAGTTACCTGGGACAGGGAATGGATACGCAGTATTTT. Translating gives CASSYLGQGMDTQYF.

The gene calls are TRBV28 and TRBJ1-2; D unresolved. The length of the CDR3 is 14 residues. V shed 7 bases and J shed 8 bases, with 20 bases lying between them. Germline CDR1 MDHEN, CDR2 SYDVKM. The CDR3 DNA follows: TGTGCCAGCACCGAAACGGGGAGGGAAGGCGGCTACACCTTC. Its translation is CASTETGREGGYTF.

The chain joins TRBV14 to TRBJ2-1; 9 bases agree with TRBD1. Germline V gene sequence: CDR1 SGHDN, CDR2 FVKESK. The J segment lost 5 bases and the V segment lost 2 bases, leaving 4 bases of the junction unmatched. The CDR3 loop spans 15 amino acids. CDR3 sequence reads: CASSQNRGQNNEQFF. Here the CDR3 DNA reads TGTGCCAGCAGCCAAAACAGGGGGCAAAACAATGAGCAGTTCTTC. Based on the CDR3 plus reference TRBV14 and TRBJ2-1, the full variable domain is EAGVTQFPSHSVIEKGQTVTLRCDPISGHDNLYWYRRVMGKEIKFLLHFVKESKQDESGMPNNRFLAERTGGTYSTLKVQPAELEDSGVYFCASSQNRGQNNEQFFGPGTRLTVL.

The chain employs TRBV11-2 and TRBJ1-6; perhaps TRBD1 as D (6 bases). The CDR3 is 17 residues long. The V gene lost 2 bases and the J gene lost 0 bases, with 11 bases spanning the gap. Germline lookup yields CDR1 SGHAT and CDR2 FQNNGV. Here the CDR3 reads CASSLPQGSSYNSPLHF. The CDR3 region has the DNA TGTGCCAGCAGCTTACCCCAGGGGAGCTCCTATAATTCACCCCTCCACTTT.

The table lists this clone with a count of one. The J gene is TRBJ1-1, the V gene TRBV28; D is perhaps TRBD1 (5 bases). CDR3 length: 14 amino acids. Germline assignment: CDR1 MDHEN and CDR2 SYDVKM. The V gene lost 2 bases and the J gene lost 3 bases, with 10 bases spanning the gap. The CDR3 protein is CASSLARGDTEAFF. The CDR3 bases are TGTGCCAGCAGTTTAGCCCGGGGGGACACTGAAGCTTTCTTT.

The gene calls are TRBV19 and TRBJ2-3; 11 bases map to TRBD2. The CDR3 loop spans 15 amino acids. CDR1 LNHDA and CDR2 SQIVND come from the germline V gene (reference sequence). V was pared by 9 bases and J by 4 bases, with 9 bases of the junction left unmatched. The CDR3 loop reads CASRISGGVADTQYF. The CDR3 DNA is TGTGCCAGCCGGATTAGCGGGGGGGTGGCAGATACGCAGTATTTT.

The CDR3 DNA reads TGTGCCAGCAGCTTCGTCGGGGCTGGGGCCAACGTCCTGACTTTC. As protein: CASSFVGAGANVLTF. The rearrangement links TRBV7-3 to TRBJ2-6, with a possible D match to TRBD2 (5 bases). V lost 3 bases to trimming and J lost 2 bases, with 8 bases between them. The CDR3 totals 15 residues. The germline V gene encodes CDR1 SGHTA and CDR2 FQGTGA.

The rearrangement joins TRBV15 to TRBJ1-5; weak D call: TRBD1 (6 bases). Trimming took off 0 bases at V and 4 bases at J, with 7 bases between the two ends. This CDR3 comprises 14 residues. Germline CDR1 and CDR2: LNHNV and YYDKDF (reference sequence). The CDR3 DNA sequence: TGTGCCACCAGCAGAGAGACAGGTAATCAGCCCCAGCATTTT. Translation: CATSRETGNQPQHF. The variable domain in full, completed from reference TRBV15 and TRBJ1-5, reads DAMVIQNPRYQVTQFGKPVTLSCSQTLNHNVMYWYQQKSSQAPKLLFHYYDKDFNNEADTPDNFQSRRPNTSFCFLDIRSPGLGDTAMYLCATSRETGNQPQHFGDGTRLSIL.

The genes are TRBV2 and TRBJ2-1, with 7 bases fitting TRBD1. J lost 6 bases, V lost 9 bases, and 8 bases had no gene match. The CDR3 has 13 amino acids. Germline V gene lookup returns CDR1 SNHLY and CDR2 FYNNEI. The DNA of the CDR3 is TGTGCCAGTACCCTGGACAGGCGCAATGAGCAGTTCTTC. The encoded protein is CASTLDRRNEQFF.

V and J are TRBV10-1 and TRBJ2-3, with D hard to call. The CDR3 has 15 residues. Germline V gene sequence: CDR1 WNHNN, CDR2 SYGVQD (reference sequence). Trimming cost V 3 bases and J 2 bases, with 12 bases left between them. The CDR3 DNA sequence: TGCGCCAGCAGTGATATATCGGTTACCACAGATACGCAGTATTTT. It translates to CASSDISVTTDTQYF.

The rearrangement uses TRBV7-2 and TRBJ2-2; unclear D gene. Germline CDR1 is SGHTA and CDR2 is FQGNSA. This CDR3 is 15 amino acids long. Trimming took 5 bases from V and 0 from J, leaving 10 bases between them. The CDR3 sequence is CASSKRFANTGELFF. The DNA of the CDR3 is TGTGCCAGCAGCAAACGGTTCGCGAACACCGGGGAGCTGTTTTTT.

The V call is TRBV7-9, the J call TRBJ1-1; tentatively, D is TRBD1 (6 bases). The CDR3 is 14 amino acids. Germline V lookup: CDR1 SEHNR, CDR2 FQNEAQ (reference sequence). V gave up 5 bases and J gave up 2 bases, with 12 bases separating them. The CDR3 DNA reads TGTGCCAGCAGCAACAGGGAGTTAAACACTGAAGCTTTCTTT. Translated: CASSNRELNTEAFF.

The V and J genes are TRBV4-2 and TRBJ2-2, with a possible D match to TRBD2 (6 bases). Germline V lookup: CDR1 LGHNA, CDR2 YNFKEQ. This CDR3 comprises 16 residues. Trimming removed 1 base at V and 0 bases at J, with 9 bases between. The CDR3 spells CASSQAGLPNTGELFF. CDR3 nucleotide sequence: TGTGCCAGCAGCCAAGCGGGACTTCCGAACACCGGGGAGCTGTTTTTT.

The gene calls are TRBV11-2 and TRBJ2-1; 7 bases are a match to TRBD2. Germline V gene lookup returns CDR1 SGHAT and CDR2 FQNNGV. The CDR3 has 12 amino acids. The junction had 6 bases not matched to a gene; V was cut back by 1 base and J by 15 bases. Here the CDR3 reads CASSLVGTTWFF. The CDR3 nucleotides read TGTGCCAGCAGCTTAGTGGGGACTACGTGGTTCTTC.

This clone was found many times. The CDR3 protein is CASSDGQVMNTEAFF. The CDR3, as DNA: TGTGCCAGTAGTGACGGACAGGTCATGAACACTGAAGCTTTCTTT. The chain couples TRBV19 to TRBJ1-1, with TRBD1 identical over 7 bases. This CDR3 has 15 residues. V trimming: 5 bases; J trimming: 0 bases; junction bases outside the gene matches: 6. The V gene's germline CDR1 is LNHDA and CDR2 SQIVND (reference sequence).

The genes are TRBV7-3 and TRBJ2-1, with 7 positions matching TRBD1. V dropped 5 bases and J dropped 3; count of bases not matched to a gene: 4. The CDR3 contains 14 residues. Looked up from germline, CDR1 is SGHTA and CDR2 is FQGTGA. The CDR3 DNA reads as TGTGCCAGCAGCCTGAGACAGGGCTACAATGAGCAGTTCTTC. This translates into CASSLRQGYNEQFF.